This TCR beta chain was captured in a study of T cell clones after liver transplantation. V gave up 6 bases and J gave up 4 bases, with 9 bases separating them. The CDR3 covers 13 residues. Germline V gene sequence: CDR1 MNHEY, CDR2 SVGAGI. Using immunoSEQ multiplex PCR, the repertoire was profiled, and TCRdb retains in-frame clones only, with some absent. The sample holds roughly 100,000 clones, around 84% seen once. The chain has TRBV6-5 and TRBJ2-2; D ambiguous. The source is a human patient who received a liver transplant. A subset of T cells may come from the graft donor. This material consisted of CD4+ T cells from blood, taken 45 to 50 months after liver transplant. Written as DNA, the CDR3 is TGTGCCAGCAGAACCCCGGGCACCGGGGAGCTGTTTTTT. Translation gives CASRTPGTGELFF.